Reported below is one T cell receptor beta chain. CDR1 and CDR2 from the germline V gene are SGHVS and FNYEAQ. There are 15 residues in the CDR3. The V segment lost 4 bases and the J segment 4 bases; nucleotides outside the gene matches: 5. Authors' methods: Reference gene primer amplification gave nucleated cell count estimates. The repertoire was sequenced with immunoSEQ multiplex PCR; TCRdb's copy has only in-frame clones and lacks some. V and J calls and clone size follow that table, whereas D and trimming were derived from the DNA. Among 310,000 or so clones listed, around 83% were seen once. This entry belongs to a study of blood T cell repertoires in COVID-19. Across the study: Italy, Spain and the United States were the sources of the convalescent and acute COVID-19 samples. PBMCs, B-cell-depleted T cells, or T cells provided the cDNA or gDNA that made up the material.

Sequenced input: peripheral blood. This TCR was recovered from a woman aged 50 to 60 with acute or convalescent COVID-19. This sequence joins TRBV7-6 and TRBJ2-1; 9 bases fit TRBD2. As DNA, the CDR3 is TGTGCCAGCAGCTCGACTAGCGGAAGATACAATGAGCAGTTCTTC. It encodes CASSSTSGRYNEQFF.